This T cell receptor beta chain was sequenced during a study of blood T cell repertoires in COVID-19. Study at large: PBMCs, B-cell-depleted T cells, or T cells provided the cDNA or gDNA that made up the material.

The table came from immunoSEQ multiplex PCR; TCRdb's copy has only in-frame clones and leaves some out. The sample lists 270,000 or so clones, roughly 91% seen once, with roughly 5% in the top ten. Trimming cost V 2 bases and J 2 bases, with 7 bases left between them. The CDR3 extends over 14 amino acids. Germline CDR1 MNHEY, CDR2 SVGAGI. The receptor's source is a man in his forties or fifties with acute or convalescent COVID-19. Sequenced: peripheral blood. The chain links TRBV6-5 to TRBJ1-5; D is undetermined. CDR3 region: CASSYVSGNQPQHF. Written as DNA, the CDR3 is TGTGCCAGCAGTTACGTGTCAGGCAATCAGCCCCAGCATTTT.